The present TCR beta chain was sequenced within a study of T cells in tuberculosis. Findings and limits, study-wide: Samples were chosen by availability of cryopreserved specimens. Smaller alpha distances in active tuberculosis partly reflected shorter CDR3-alpha lengths.

Produced via immunoSEQ multiplex PCR; TCRdb's table is partial and in-frame only. The data hold about 24,000 clones, with 95% observed a single time. Concerning this clone itself: Its specificity is unknown.

Trimming took 6 bases from V and 4 from J, leaving 12 bases between them. Per the germline V gene, CDR1 is ENHRY and CDR2 is SYGVKD. The CDR3 is 13 amino acids. Specimen: PBMCs. The source of this sequence is a donor aged 10 to 29 with latent tuberculosis or without tuberculosis infection. This sequence joins TRBV10-3 and TRBJ2-5; a weak D match, TRBD1 (5 bases). The CDR3 protein is CAIRQGSGETQYF. The DNA for the CDR3 is TGTGCCATCAGGCAGGGATCTGGAGAGACCCAGTACTTC.